A selection of T cell receptor beta chains follows, all from one sample in a study of cytomegalovirus exposure and HLA in healthy donors. Measured with immunoSEQ multiplex PCR; TCRdb has only the in-frame clones, and not every one. The sample has 150,000 or so clones, nearly 10% seen once. The sample consisted of PBMCs. These receptors all stem from a man over 45 in good health and CMV-seronegative. The CDR3 runs from the conserved cysteine through the conserved F or W. Each record gives: clone size, J gene, D gene, V gene, CDR3 DNA, CDR3 protein. D genes are given only for firm matches. The size of a clone is reported for some rows only, either as once, few or many, or as a class for expanded clones.

size: few; J: TRBJ2-3; D: TRBD1; V: TRBV5-1; DNA: TGCGCCAGCAGCTTGGGCAGGGGGCGAGCAGATACGCAGTATTTT; CDR3: CASSLGRGRADTQYF
size: NA; J: TRBJ1-2; D: NA; V: TRBV29-1; DNA: TGCAGCGTACAGGGTGATGGCTACACCTTC; CDR3: CSVQGDGYTF
size: few; J: TRBJ1-2; D: NA; V: TRBV9; DNA: TGTGCCAGCGGCGACATGTTATATGGCTACACCTTC; CDR3: CASGDMLYGYTF
size: NA; J: TRBJ1-1; D: TRBD1; V: TRBV5-1; DNA: TGCGCCAGCAGCTTGGGACAGGGAGCTTTCTTT; CDR3: CASSLGQGAFF
size: NA; J: TRBJ2-7; D: NA; V: TRBV11-2; DNA: TGTGCCAGCAGACTCACGATAGGGGGGGCCTACGAGCAGTACTTC; CDR3: CASRLTIGGAYEQYF
size: few; J: TRBJ2-3; D: NA; V: TRBV7-3; DNA: TGTGCCAGCAGCTTAACGGGGACACTTAGCACAGATACGCAGTATTTT; CDR3: CASSLTGTLSTDTQYF
size: NA; J: TRBJ2-7; D: NA; V: TRBV7-6; DNA: TGTGCCAGCAGCTCGTTGACCGGGACTGCTTTCTACGAGCAGTACTTC; CDR3: CASSSLTGTAFYEQYF
size: few; J: TRBJ1-4; D: NA; V: TRBV28; DNA: TGTGCCAGCAGTTCTCCGGGACACCCGGAAAAACTGTTTTTT; CDR3: CASSSPGHPEKLFF
size: NA; J: TRBJ1-2; D: NA; V: TRBV28; DNA: TGTGCCAGCAGTTCATATGTCGGGCGCGGCGGGGGCTATGGCTACACCTTC; CDR3: CASSSYVGRGGGYGYTF
size: NA; J: TRBJ2-6; D: NA; V: TRBV7-6; DNA: TGTGCCAGCAGCCGGATGGGGGGGCCCGGGGCCAACGTCCTGACTTTC; CDR3: CASSRMGGPGANVLTF
size: NA; J: TRBJ1-1; D: NA; V: TRBV21-1; DNA: TGTGCCAGCAGCAAAATGCGGGACAGGGACACTGAAGCTTTCTTT; CDR3: CASSKMRDRDTEAFF
size: few; J: TRBJ1-4; D: NA; V: TRBV30; DNA: TGTGCCTGGAGTATCCCCGACTTCAATGAAAAACTGTTTTTT; CDR3: CAWSIPDFNEKLFF
size: NA; J: TRBJ2-3; D: TRBD2; V: TRBV5-1; DNA: TGCGCCAGCAGCTTGGCGACTAGCGGGAGTAGGACAGATACGCAGTATTTT; CDR3: CASSLATSGSRTDTQYF
size: NA; J: TRBJ1-5; D: NA; V: TRBV28; DNA: TGTGCCAGCAGCCCAACGAGTGGTGGTCAGCCCCAGCATTTT; CDR3: CASSPTSGGQPQHF
size: few; J: TRBJ2-7; D: NA; V: TRBV29-1; DNA: TGCAGCGTGAAGCGGAAAACCTACGAGCAGTACTTC; CDR3: CSVKRKTYEQYF
size: few; J: TRBJ2-7; D: NA; V: TRBV5-8; DNA: TGTGCCAGCACCAGAGTCACCCAGGCCTACGAGCAGTACTTC; CDR3: CASTRVTQAYEQYF
size: few; J: TRBJ1-2; D: NA; V: TRBV28; DNA: TGTGCCAGCAGTTCCGCCCTGACGGGTGGCTACACCTTC; CDR3: CASSSALTGGYTF
size: few; J: TRBJ1-3; D: NA; V: TRBV5-1; DNA: TGCGCCAGCAGCTTAACAACATCCTCTGGAAACACCATATATTTT; CDR3: CASSLTTSSGNTIYF
size: few; J: TRBJ2-7; D: TRBD1; V: TRBV6-5; DNA: TGTGCCAGCAGACAGGGGCCTGCCTACGAGCAGTACTTC; CDR3: CASRQGPAYEQYF
size: few; J: TRBJ1-2; D: TRBD1; V: TRBV18; DNA: TGTGCCAGCTCACCTGGGACAGGGAACTATGGCTACACCTTC; CDR3: CASSPGTGNYGYTF
size: few; J: TRBJ1-1; D: TRBD1; V: TRBV6-6; DNA: TGTGCCAGCAGGGTACAGGGGGCCACTGAAGCTTTCTTT; CDR3: CASRVQGATEAFF
size: many; J: TRBJ2-5; D: TRBD1; V: TRBV5-1; DNA: TGCGCCAGCAGCAAAAGAACAGGGGATCTCGAACAAGAGACCCAGTACTTC; CDR3: CASSKRTGDLEQETQYF
size: few; J: TRBJ1-1; D: NA; V: TRBV7-8; DNA: TGTGCCAGCAGCCCCCGGGGGGAGGGAGGGGGTCGTCAGGCTTTCTTT; CDR3: CASSPRGEGGGRQAFF
size: NA; J: TRBJ2-2; D: NA; V: TRBV6-5; DNA: TGTGCCAGCAGCTCAGACGGGTCTAACACCGGGGAGCTGTTTTTT; CDR3: CASSSDGSNTGELFF
size: few; J: TRBJ2-3; D: NA; V: TRBV7-9; DNA: TGTGCCAGCAGCTTAGCGGGGGGGCCCACAGATACGCAGTATTTT; CDR3: CASSLAGGPTDTQYF
size: NA; J: TRBJ1-3; D: TRBD1; V: TRBV5-6; DNA: TGTGCCAGCGATTGTTTAAACCGACAGGGGGGGAACACCATATATTTT; CDR3: CASDCLNRQGGNTIYF
size: NA; J: TRBJ1-5; D: TRBD1; V: TRBV4-1; DNA: TGCGCCAGCAGCCAAGATGGGGACAGTCGGCAGCCCCAGCATTTT; CDR3: CASSQDGDSRQPQHF
size: few; J: TRBJ1-1; D: NA; V: TRBV15; DNA: TGTGCCACCAGCCGGGAGGGGGGCAGGGAAGTAAACACTGAAGCTTTCTTT; CDR3: CATSREGGREVNTEAFF
size: few; J: TRBJ1-5; D: NA; V: TRBV29-1; DNA: TGCAGCGTTGTCTTCGCCAGGCGAGGCAATCAGCCCCAGCATTTT; CDR3: CSVVFARRGNQPQHF
size: NA; J: TRBJ1-4; D: TRBD1; V: TRBV18; DNA: TGTGCCAGCTCACCACCCGGGACAGGGTCTGAAAAACTGTTTTTT; CDR3: CASSPPGTGSEKLFF
size: NA; J: TRBJ2-3; D: NA; V: TRBV7-7; DNA: TGTGCTAGCAGCTTAGGTTCCTCCACAGATACGCAGTATTTT; CDR3: CASSLGSSTDTQYF
size: NA; J: TRBJ2-2; D: TRBD2; V: TRBV5-8; DNA: TGTGCCAGCAGCCGGCGGGCTAGCGGGGGTCCGAACACCGGGGAGCTGTTTTTT; CDR3: CASSRRASGGPNTGELFF
size: few; J: TRBJ1-3; D: NA; V: TRBV6-5; DNA: TGTGCCAGCAGTGAGCGTCGCGCTGGAAACACCATATATTTT; CDR3: CASSERRAGNTIYF
size: NA; J: TRBJ1-6; D: TRBD1; V: TRBV19; DNA: TGTGCCAGTAGTATAGACCGACAGGGAAGAGGCTCACCCCTCCACTTT; CDR3: CASSIDRQGRGSPLHF
size: NA; J: TRBJ1-1; D: TRBD1; V: TRBV5-1; DNA: TGCGCCAGCAGCGTGGACAGGGCGAACACTGAAGCTTTCTTT; CDR3: CASSVDRANTEAFF
size: few; J: TRBJ1-5; D: NA; V: TRBV29-1; DNA: TGCAGCGGGGGGGGGAAGGATCAGCCCCAGCATTTT; CDR3: CSGGGKDQPQHF
size: few; J: TRBJ2-3; D: NA; V: TRBV7-7; DNA: TGTGCCAGCAGCTTAAGTCGACAGGCGGATACGCAGTATTTT; CDR3: CASSLSRQADTQYF
size: few; J: TRBJ2-7; D: TRBD1; V: TRBV6-5; DNA: TGTGCCAGCAGTTACTCGGAGGACAGGGGCTACGAGCAGTACTTC; CDR3: CASSYSEDRGYEQYF
size: NA; J: TRBJ1-3; D: NA; V: TRBV10-2; DNA: TGCGCCAGCAGCCCAACGGGGTCCTCTGGAAACACCATATATTTT; CDR3: CASSPTGSSGNTIYF
size: few; J: TRBJ1-2; D: NA; V: TRBV19; DNA: TGTGCCAGTAGTATGCTAACGGGACTTTCGTCCTATGGCTACACCTTC; CDR3: CASSMLTGLSSYGYTF
size: few; J: TRBJ2-1; D: NA; V: TRBV30; DNA: TGTGCCTGGAGTATAACCGGGTCTTCTAACAATGAGCAGTTCTTC; CDR3: CAWSITGSSNNEQFF
size: NA; J: TRBJ2-2; D: TRBD2; V: TRBV6-5; DNA: TGTGCCAGCAGCCCCGTGGGGGGAGGGACCGGGGAGCTGTTTTTT; CDR3: CASSPVGGGTGELFF
size: NA; J: TRBJ1-3; D: NA; V: TRBV2; DNA: TGTGCCAGCAGTGAAGAAACAGGATCTGGAAACACCATATATTTT; CDR3: CASSEETGSGNTIYF
size: NA; J: TRBJ2-1; D: TRBD2; V: TRBV14; DNA: TGTGCCAGCAGCTCACCCGGGACTACTTACAATGAGCAGTTCTTC; CDR3: CASSSPGTTYNEQFF
size: NA; J: TRBJ1-1; D: TRBD1; V: TRBV19; DNA: TGTGCCAGTAGTTTCGACAGGGAGACTGAAGCTTTCTTT; CDR3: CASSFDRETEAFF
size: few; J: TRBJ1-1; D: TRBD1; V: TRBV11-1; DNA: TGTGCCAGCAGCTCCCGGGACAGAACCATGAACACTGAAGCTTTCTTT; CDR3: CASSSRDRTMNTEAFF
size: few; J: TRBJ1-1; D: NA; V: TRBV7-9; DNA: TGTGCCAGCAGCTTATTAGTCGCCTCGGGAGGGACTGAAGCTTTCTTT; CDR3: CASSLLVASGGTEAFF
size: NA; J: TRBJ1-1; D: TRBD1; V: TRBV19; DNA: TGTGCCAGTAGGATGGGACAGGGGGCCGTTGAAGCTTTCTTT; CDR3: CASRMGQGAVEAFF
size: few; J: TRBJ2-7; D: NA; V: TRBV30; DNA: TGTGCCTGGAGTTTAGGGGGGGGCTACGAGCAGTACTTC; CDR3: CAWSLGGGYEQYF
size: NA; J: TRBJ2-1; D: TRBD2; V: TRBV29-1; DNA: TGCAGCGTTGAATTAGGACTAGCGGGCCATGAGCAGTTCTTC; CDR3: CSVELGLAGHEQFF
size: NA; J: TRBJ1-2; D: TRBD1; V: TRBV5-1; DNA: TGCGCCAGCAGCTTGGCCGCGGGACAGGGGAGAGGAGAATATGGCTACACCTTC; CDR3: CASSLAAGQGRGEYGYTF
size: NA; J: TRBJ2-7; D: TRBD1; V: TRBV2; DNA: TGTGCCCGACTTGAGGGACAGCAGACCTACGAGCAGTACTTC; CDR3: CARLEGQQTYEQYF
size: few; J: TRBJ2-5; D: TRBD2; V: TRBV9; DNA: TGTGCCAGCAGCCCCATAGCGGGGGGGCGGGAGACCCAGTACTTC; CDR3: CASSPIAGGRETQYF
size: few; J: TRBJ2-7; D: NA; V: TRBV29-1; DNA: TGCAGCGCTAGTGTGGTATACGAGCAGTACTTC; CDR3: CSASVVYEQYF
size: NA; J: TRBJ1-3; D: TRBD1; V: TRBV2; DNA: TGTGCCAGCAGGGAACAGGGGGCCGCGGGAAACACCATATATTTT; CDR3: CASREQGAAGNTIYF
size: NA; J: TRBJ1-1; D: NA; V: TRBV18; DNA: TGTGCCAGCTCACCCTTACCGGGGAGGCCGAACACTGAAGCTTTCTTT; CDR3: CASSPLPGRPNTEAFF
size: NA; J: TRBJ2-7; D: NA; V: TRBV29-1; DNA: TGCAGCGTTGAAGAAGCCCTAGCAGAGATTTATTACGAGCAGTACTTC; CDR3: CSVEEALAEIYYEQYF
size: few; J: TRBJ1-5; D: NA; V: TRBV6-6; DNA: TGTGCCAGCAGTTATTTCGGGCCCCAGCATTTT; CDR3: CASSYFGPQHF